A single sample is the source of the 18 T cell receptor beta chains below, sequenced in a study of vaccination and CD4 T cells after COVID-19. Treatment reported: approximately nine-day PBMC culture with coronavirus spike peptide pools or control peptides (ViraFEST assay). Sequencing of DNA taken from cultured CD4+ T cells relied on the Oncomine TCR Beta short-read assay. TCRdb re-derived calls from the PCR reads in MiXCR, one entry per CDR3 protein. The sample comprises 9,500 to 15,000 distinct CDR3 sequences, around 50% of which are singletons, and 17% rests with the top ten. The antigens these receptors bind are not known. The sequenced sample was cultured CD4+ T cells from blood, obtained after SARS-CoV-2 vaccination. The receptor source for this set is a human donor with COVID-19.

This clonotype was found once. This chain links TRBV20-1 with TRBJ2-7; D unclear. V was trimmed by 3 bases and J by 0 bases, leaving 3 bases between them. The CDR3 runs 11 residues. Per germline, CDR1 DFQATT and CDR2 SNEGSKA (reference sequence). The CDR3 DNA follows: TGCAGTGCTAGGGACTCCTACGAGCAGTACTTC. This translates into CSARDSYEQYF.

V is TRBV7-9 and J is TRBJ1-5, with D unclear. This CDR3 is 13 amino acids long. The germline V and J ends were trimmed by 1 base and 6 bases, with 7 bases remaining between them. CDR1 is SEHNR, CDR2 FQNEAQ, per germline (reference sequence). CDR3 loop: CASSLDPLQPQHF. In nucleotides, the CDR3 is TGTGCCAGCAGCTTAGACCCTCTTCAGCCCCAGCATTTT.

The V call is TRBV6-5, the J call TRBJ2-6; D could derive from TRBD1 or TRBD2 (5 bases each). The ends were cut back, 6 bases at V and 0 bases at J, with 15 bases in the middle. There are 17 residues in the CDR3. Germline assignment: CDR1 MNHEY and CDR2 SVGAGI. CDR3 sequence reads: CASRYRDVSSGANVLTF. CDR3 nucleotide sequence: TGTGCCAGCAGATACCGGGACGTCTCCTCTGGGGCCAACGTCCTGACTTTC.

The chain combines TRBV20-1 with TRBJ1-1; unclear D gene. CDR1 is DFQATT and CDR2 is SNEGSKA in the germline V gene (reference sequence). V was clipped by 3 bases and J by 5 bases, with 16 bases between them. The CDR3 consists of 14 residues. As DNA, the CDR3 is TGCAGTGCTAGCGCGCCATCGTTTGAGACTGAAGCTTTCTTT. It is translated as CSASAPSFETEAFF.

J is TRBJ1-5 and V is TRBV7-8; 9 bases align to TRBD1. This CDR3 region has 20 residues. With 0 bases clipped from V and 4 bases from J, the junction kept 16 bases outside the gene matches. Per the germline V gene, CDR1 is SGHVS and CDR2 is FQNEAQ. CDR3 protein: CASSLALIGGQGIGNQPQHF. Here the CDR3 DNA reads TGTGCCAGCAGCTTAGCGCTAATAGGGGGACAGGGTATAGGGAATCAGCCCCAGCATTTT.

The chain has TRBV20-1 and TRBJ1-4; 7 positions match TRBD1. CDR1 and CDR2 from the germline V gene are DFQATT and SNEGSKA (reference sequence). V was clipped by 5 bases and J by 5 bases; unmatched bases: 11. CDR3 length equals 15 residues. The CDR3 loop reads CSAPTHRGTNEKLFF. The CDR3 DNA reads as TGCAGTGCTCCAACCCACAGGGGCACGAATGAAAAACTGTTTTTT.

This chain uses TRBV6-5 with TRBJ1-1, with D hard to call. V dropped 0 bases and J dropped 4 bases, with 3 bases sitting between them. The CDR3 extends over 12 amino acids. Per germline, CDR1 MNHEY and CDR2 SVGAGI. Here the CDR3 DNA reads TGTGCCAGCAGTTACTCGAGCACTGAAGCTTTCTTT. Its protein is CASSYSSTEAFF.

A single count supports this clonotype. The chain has TRBV7-2 and TRBJ1-3; weak D call: TRBD1 (5 bases). With 6 bases removed from V and 2 bases from J, the gap between germline ends came to 11 bases. Germline V CDR1 and CDR2: SGHTA, FQGNSA. This CDR3 spans 14 amino acids. The CDR3 DNA is TGTGCCAGCAGTAACCGGGGGGCTGGAAACACCATATATTTT. Protein sequence: CASSNRGAGNTIYF.

The chain has TRBV6-1 and TRBJ1-1; D is unclear. V lost 6 bases and J 0 bases, leaving 8 bases between the germline ends. From germline, CDR1 is MNHNS and CDR2 SASEGT. The CDR3 covers 13 residues. The CDR3 spells CASSAIMNTEAFF. In DNA form, the CDR3 reads TGTGCCAGCAGCGCTATAATGAACACTGAAGCTTTCTTT.

The chain has TRBV24-1 and TRBJ2-5; D gene ambiguous. The CDR3 covers 13 residues. The V and J ends lost 5 bases and 1 base respectively, with 7 bases between them. The V gene's germline CDR1 is KGHDR and CDR2 SFDVKD. The CDR3 DNA reads TGTGCCACCAGTGCTGGCAGCCAAGAGACCCAGTACTTC. Amino acid sequence: CATSAGSQETQYF.

The chain employs TRBV28 and TRBJ2-1; TRBD1 agrees at 9 bases. This CDR3 comprises 15 residues. Trimming cost V 5 bases and J 5 bases; bases outside gene matches: 7. From germline, CDR1 is MDHEN and CDR2 SYDVKM. The CDR3 sequence is CASSGRDRVNNEQFF. CDR3 in DNA: TGTGCCAGCAGTGGCCGGGACAGGGTCAACAATGAGCAGTTCTTC. Drawing the rest from reference TRBV28 and TRBJ2-1, the complete variable domain is DVKVTQSSRYLVKRTGEKVFLECVQDMDHENMFWYRQDPGLGLRLIYFSYDVKMKEKGDIPEGYSVSREKKERFSLILESASTNQTSMYLCASSGRDRVNNEQFFGPGTRLTVL.

The chain employs TRBV7-2 and TRBJ1-2; no reliable D call. Germline V CDR1 and CDR2: SGHTA, FQGNSA. The CDR3 loop spans 15 amino acids. Trimming took off 0 bases at V and 1 base at J, with 9 bases between the two ends. DNA for the CDR3: TGTGCCAGCAGCTTAGCCAAGACCGTTAACTATGGCTACACCTTC. This encodes CASSLAKTVNYGYTF.

The V gene is TRBV7-3, the J gene TRBJ1-2; 9 nucleotides line up with TRBD1. The CDR3 has 15 residues. Germline CDR1 is SGHTA and CDR2 is FQGTGA. J was trimmed by 4 bases and V by 5 bases; bases with no gene match: 8. The CDR3 region has the DNA TGTGCCAGCAGCCAAGGACAGGGGTCGGTCTATGGCTACACCTTC. It translates to CASSQGQGSVYGYTF.

V and J are TRBV30 and TRBJ1-6; the match to TRBD1 covers 10 bases. The CDR3 is 18 amino acids. J gave up 1 base and V 2 bases, and 8 bases lay outside the gene matches. The V gene's germline CDR1 is GTSNPN and CDR2 SVGIG (reference sequence). The CDR3 sequence is CAWSTRTGGLSYNSPLHF. The CDR3 DNA reads TGTGCCTGGAGTACCCGGACAGGGGGGCTTTCCTATAATTCACCCCTCCACTTT.

This clonotype showed up just once. The CDR3 is CASSNRDRGTVVQQYF. The CDR3 nucleotides read TGTGCCAGCAGCAACCGGGACAGGGGAACCGTAGTGCAGCAGTACTTC. V is TRBV7-8 and J is TRBJ2-7, with 10 bases identical to TRBD1. The germline gives CDR1 SGHVS, CDR2 FQNEAQ. Unmatched junction bases numbered 15, after V lost 5 bases and J lost 8 bases. The length of the CDR3 is 16 residues.

This clonotype has a handful of counts. This chain uses TRBV11-2 with TRBJ1-1; unclear D gene. The CDR3 sequence is 13 residues long. Trimming took off 1 base at V and 7 bases at J, with 10 bases between the two ends. Germline V gene lookup returns CDR1 SGHAT and CDR2 FQNNGV. The CDR3 nucleotides are TGTGCCAGCAGCTTAGTGGCACAGAGTGAAGCTTTCTTT. Protein sequence: CASSLVAQSEAFF.

The V call is TRBV7-9, the J call TRBJ1-1; TRBD1 is a possible D gene (5 bases). The CDR3 is 12 amino acids. Germline CDR1 is SEHNR and CDR2 is FQNEAQ (reference sequence). V gave up 5 bases and J gave up 11 bases, with 15 bases separating them. This CDR3 is CASSSNLAGAFF. The DNA of the CDR3 is TGTGCCAGCAGCAGCAATTTGGCAGGGGCTTTCTTT.

The rearrangement links TRBV18 to TRBJ1-2, with D uncertain. The germline CDR1 and CDR2 sequences are KGHSH and LQKENI. The ends were cut back, 1 base at V and 2 bases at J, with 5 bases in the middle. The CDR3 has 13 amino acids. The CDR3 sequence is CASSPRRNYGYTF. In nucleotides, the CDR3 is TGTGCCAGCTCACCACGGAGAAACTATGGCTACACCTTC.